The 24 T cell receptor beta chains given below trace back to one sample, sequenced in a study of CD8 T cells in ankylosing spondylitis. TCRdb itself ran the 5' RACE reads through MiXCR, one entry per CDR3 protein. The data contain tens of thousands of distinct CDR3 sequences, roughly 11% of them singletons. Source material: blood, either unsorted or a sorted T cell fraction (not recorded which). These receptor sequences come from a male donor with ankylosing spondylitis or in good health (not recorded which).

This clonotype was seen ten or more times. The chain uses TRBV7-2 and TRBJ1-5; no clear D. Trimming left V 6 bases short and J 6 bases short, with 12 bases between. In germline, CDR1 is SGHTA, CDR2 FQGNSA. This CDR3 spans 13 amino acids. The CDR3 loop is CASRESGTQPQHF. The CDR3, as DNA: TGTGCCAGCAGAGAAAGCGGAACTCAGCCCCAGCATTTT. The full variable domain, its missing parts supplied by reference TRBV7-2 and TRBJ1-5, is GAGVSQSPSNKVTEKGKDVELRCDPISGHTALYWYRQSLGQGLEFLIYFQGNSAPDKSGLPSDRFSAERTGGSVSTLTIQRTQQEDSAVYLCASRESGTQPQHFGDGTRLSIL.

The V and J genes are TRBV5-1 and TRBJ2-2; the D is unclear. Looked up from germline, CDR1 is SGHRS and CDR2 is YFSETQ. The CDR3 is 16 residues long. V lost 3 bases to trimming and J lost 8 bases, with 20 bases between them. The CDR3 loop reads CASSSWGLSQSGELFF. The CDR3 nucleotides read TGCGCCAGCAGCTCTTGGGGTCTGTCTCAATCTGGGGAGCTGTTTTTT.

This chain uses TRBV5-1 with TRBJ1-5; 7 nucleotides align to TRBD1. CDR3 length equals 14 residues. Germline V gene data show CDR1 as SGHRS and CDR2 as YFSETQ. Trimming cost V 2 bases and J 5 bases; bases outside gene matches: 4. In DNA form, the CDR3 reads TGCGCCAGCAGCTTAGGACAGGACGATCAGCCCCAGCATTTT. As protein: CASSLGQDDQPQHF.

The table lists this clonotype with many counts. This chain links TRBV3-1 with TRBJ1-2; D unresolved. Germline CDR1 LGHDT, CDR2 YNNKEL (reference sequence). CDR3 length equals 15 residues. With 0 bases removed from V and 2 bases from J, the gap between germline ends came to 10 bases. CDR3 nucleotide sequence: TGTGCCAGCAGCCAAGATGCGAGGGCAAACTATGGCTACACCTTC. Protein sequence: CASSQDARANYGYTF.

This clonotype was detected a few times. This may be a read error: a much more frequent sequence differs by one nucleotide. The gene calls are TRBV10-3 and TRBJ1-1; D is ambiguous. CDR1 ENHRY and CDR2 SYGVKD come from the germline V gene. The CDR3 spans 18 residues. CDR3 residues: CPISESGRWGNRDTEAFF. The CDR3 nucleotides are TGTCCCATCAGTGAGTCGGGTCGGTGGGGTAATAGGGACACTGAAGCTTTCTTT.

This clonotype has a handful of counts. The chain couples TRBV5-1 to TRBJ2-7; 8 nucleotides line up with TRBD1. This CDR3 is built from 15 residues. Per the germline V gene, CDR1 is SGHRS and CDR2 is YFSETQ. Trimming cost V 0 bases and J 0 bases; bases outside gene matches: 2. DNA of the CDR3: TGCGCCAGCAGCTTGGACAGGGGGATCTCCTACGAGCAGTACTTC. Translated, it gives CASSLDRGISYEQYF.

The chain is built from TRBV7-2 and TRBJ2-3; a weak D match, TRBD1 (6 bases). The CDR3 is made up of 16 amino acids. The germline V and J ends were trimmed by 3 bases and 4 bases, with 17 bases remaining between them. Germline V lookup: CDR1 SGHTA, CDR2 FQGNSA. This chain's CDR3 is CASSFNRDGGADTQYF. Here the CDR3 DNA reads TGTGCCAGCAGCTTCAACAGGGACGGTGGCGCAGATACGCAGTATTTT.

This clonotype was observed at least ten times. As DNA, the CDR3 is TGTGCCAGCAGTTACCGGGAGACCCAGTACTTC. This gives the protein CASSYRETQYF. The gene calls are TRBV6-6 and TRBJ2-5; D not resolved. CDR3 length: 11 amino acids. Trimming cost V 2 bases and J 5 bases, with 3 bases left between them. Germline values: CDR1 MNHNY, CDR2 SVGAGI (reference sequence).

This clonotype was counted at least ten times. The chain couples TRBV12-3 or TRBV12-4 to TRBJ1-1, with TRBD1 matching 7 bases. V shed 5 bases and J 5 bases; nucleotides not matched to a gene: 5. The length of the CDR3 is 13 residues. The CDR3 DNA follows: TGTGCCAGCAGTCTACAGGGGAATACTGAAGCTTTCTTT. Amino acid sequence: CASSLQGNTEAFF.

This clonotype was seen at least ten times. The chain couples TRBV5-1 to TRBJ2-3, with D uncertain. CDR3 length equals 15 residues. V gave up 6 bases and J gave up 2 bases, with 16 bases separating them. Germline CDR1 and CDR2: SGHRS and YFSETQ. CDR3 sequence reads: CASTHETGSTDTQYF. CDR3 DNA sequence: TGCGCCAGCACCCACGAGACTGGGTCCACAGATACGCAGTATTTT.

This clonotype was seen many times. The chain employs TRBV12-3 or TRBV12-4 and TRBJ1-3; D remains ambiguous. The V and J ends lost 4 bases and 4 bases respectively, with 17 bases between them. CDR3 length: 16 residues. The CDR3 DNA reads as TGTGCCAGCAGTTCGCCCTGGACTTGGGAAGGAAACACCATATATTTT. Translation gives CASSSPWTWEGNTIYF.

This clonotype has a count of ten or more. The rearrangement links TRBV10-3 to TRBJ2-3, with 12 bases identical to TRBD1. V lost 4 bases to trimming and J lost 5 bases; unmatched junction nucleotides: 1. This CDR3 comprises 14 residues. Germline values: CDR1 ENHRY, CDR2 SYGVKD. CDR3 nucleotide sequence: TGTGCCATCAGTGGGGACAGGGGGCAAGATACGCAGTATTTT. Its translation: CAISGDRGQDTQYF.

Details on this clonotype: The CDR3 carries no conserved terminal phenylalanine or tryptophan, so it likely arises from a read error. The gene calls are TRBV28 and TRBJ2-6; no clear D. CDR1 and CDR2 (germline): MDHEN, SYDVKM. V was trimmed by 6 bases and J by 1 base, leaving 10 bases between them. This CDR3 is built from 15 residues. The CDR3 nucleotides read TGTGCCAGCAGCCGGAGATCATCTGGGGCCAACGTCCTGACTTCC. It yields the protein CASSRRSSGANVLTS.

This clonotype was detected ten times or more. The chain uses TRBV5-1 and TRBJ2-5; the match to TRBD2 covers 7 bases. Germline CDR1 reads SGHRS; CDR2 reads YFSETQ. The junction had 17 bases not matched to a gene; V was cut back by 2 bases and J by 4 bases. The CDR3 sequence is 18 residues long. CDR3 protein: CASSFKAPSAGEVETQYF. CDR3 bases: TGCGCCAGCAGCTTTAAAGCCCCCAGTGCGGGGGAAGTAGAGACCCAGTACTTC.

This clonotype was seen at least ten times. The gene calls are TRBV20-1 and TRBJ1-2; D not certain. The CDR3 runs to 15 residues. Germline V CDR1 and CDR2: DFQATT, SNEGSKA (reference sequence). The V and J ends lost 0 bases and 5 bases respectively, with 16 bases between them. CDR3 coding DNA: TGCAGTGCTAGAGATTGGGCGGGGTATGGGTATGGCTACACCTTC. Residues: CSARDWAGYGYGYTF.

This rearrangement joins TRBV5-1 to TRBJ1-5; D perhaps matches TRBD1 (5 bases). Trimming took 0 bases from V and 5 from J, leaving 12 bases between them. Germline CDR1 reads SGHRS; CDR2 reads YFSETQ. The CDR3 contains 15 residues. The CDR3: CASSLAGGSHQPQHF. In nucleotides, the CDR3 is TGCGCCAGCAGCTTGGCCGGGGGGTCCCATCAGCCCCAGCATTTT.

The table lists this clonotype with many counts. J is TRBJ1-1 and V is TRBV6-5; D not resolved. Germline-derived CDR1 and CDR2 are MNHEY and SVGAGI. V was pared by 5 bases and J by 1 base, with 8 bases between. The CDR3 spans 13 residues. CDR3 bases: TGTGCCAGCAGTCCCTGGAGGAACACTGAAGCTTTCTTT. It encodes CASSPWRNTEAFF.

This clonotype was counted many times. The chain carries TRBV12-3 or TRBV12-4 and TRBJ1-2, with unresolved D. The CDR3 extends over 14 amino acids. The V end lost 6 bases, the J end lost 4 bases, and 15 bases lay between the germline ends. The CDR3 region has the DNA TGTGCCAGCAGGGTCTCCGTCGGGTCCTATGGCTACACCTTC. It yields the protein CASRVSVGSYGYTF.

This clonotype was detected ten times or more. The chain has TRBV3-1 and TRBJ2-2, with D maybe TRBD2 (5 bases). V was cut by 4 bases and J by 9 bases, with 18 bases left in between. Germline V CDR1 and CDR2: LGHDT, YNNKEL (reference sequence). The CDR3 covers 15 residues. The CDR3 region has the DNA TGTGCCAGCAGCCCTTCACTAGGCATTAACAGGGAGCTGTTTTTT. Protein: CASSPSLGINRELFF.

This clonotype has just a few counts. The rearrangement uses TRBV7-9 and TRBJ1-1, with 8 nucleotides matching TRBD1. J lost 3 bases, V lost 4 bases, and 7 bases had no gene match. Germline CDR1 SEHNR, CDR2 FQNEAQ (reference sequence). CDR3 length: 15 amino acids. CDR3 nucleotides: TGTGCCAGCAGCTCAGGGGGCGGGAGTGACACTGAAGCTTTCTTT. It specifies CASSSGGGSDTEAFF. Full variable domain (remainder filled in from reference TRBV7-9 and TRBJ1-1): DTGVSQNPRHKITKRGQNVTFRCDPISEHNRLYWYRQTLGQGPEFLTYFQNEAQLEKSRLLSDRFSAERPKGSFSTLEIQRTEQGDSAMYLCASSSGGGSDTEAFFGQGTRLTVV.

This clonotype is medium-sized by share. This rearrangement joins TRBV29-1 to TRBJ2-3; D not resolved. Trimming cost V 7 bases and J 2 bases, with 10 bases left between them. Germline V CDR1 and CDR2: SQVTM, ANQGSEA. The CDR3 runs 12 residues. This chain's CDR3 is CSGEVPTDTQYF. The CDR3 DNA follows: TGCAGCGGTGAGGTCCCCACAGATACGCAGTATTTT.

This clonotype was recorded at least ten times. This chain connects TRBV5-1 to TRBJ2-5; D uncertain. This CDR3 is built from 14 residues. Trimming removed 2 bases at V and 3 bases at J, with 11 bases between. The V gene's germline CDR1 is SGHRS and CDR2 YFSETQ. The CDR3 DNA reads TGCGCCAGCAGCTTTAATACAGCTGAAGAGACCCAGTACTTC. Its protein product is CASSFNTAEETQYF.

This clonotype was seen at least ten times. This sequence joins TRBV12-3 or TRBV12-4 and TRBJ1-6, with D perhaps TRBD1 (5 bases). The CDR3 contains 13 residues. V was clipped by 4 bases and J by 13 bases, with 14 bases between them. The CDR3: CASSSSGSAPLHF. The CDR3 DNA reads TGTGCCAGCAGTTCCTCAGGGTCGGCGCCCCTCCACTTT.

Many counts were recorded for this clonotype. This chain connects TRBV6-2 or TRBV6-3 to TRBJ2-4; D possibly corresponds to TRBD1 (6 bases). V was clipped by 6 bases and J by 5 bases, with 14 bases between them. Germline V gives CDR1 MNHEY, CDR2 SVGEGT. CDR3 length: 14 residues. The CDR3 DNA is TGTGCCAGCAGCAGGCGACAGGACGAAAACATTCAGTACTTC. Protein sequence: CASSRRQDENIQYF.